This T cell receptor beta chain came from a study of blood T cells in healthy people across ages. Every sample yielded at least 6 million isolated PBMCs. Next came a second PCR, run for roughly 7 to 12 cycles, which used a sample-barcoded 5' primer along with a J-beta primer mix. TCRdb re-derived calls from the 5' RACE reads in MiXCR, one entry per CDR3 protein. The sample includes under 850,000 distinct CDR3 sequences, roughly 35% seen only once; the top ten take 13%. V was cut by 1 base and J by 6 bases, with 10 bases left in between. The CDR3 contains 14 residues. The sequenced material came from blood. This sequence joins TRBV12-3 or TRBV12-4 and TRBJ2-4; D not resolved. This TCR derives from a man in his late teens or twenties in good health. CDR3 nucleotides: TGTGCCAGCAGTTTAGGACACCCGGGAAACATTCAGTACTTC. Translating gives CASSLGHPGNIQYF.